This T cell receptor beta chain comes out of a study of cytomegalovirus exposure and HLA in healthy donors. Study at large: A prior study identified approximately 110 million unique TCR beta sequences from about 179 million T cells. Regarding the study as a whole: As a later analysis showed, several of the most significant clusters appeared to be linked to common viral pathogens.

CDR1 and CDR2 (germline): SGDLS, YYNGEE. The CDR3 loop spans 16 amino acids. The J segment lost 7 bases and the V segment lost 3 bases, leaving 10 bases of the junction unmatched. The PCR employed 60 Vbeta primers together with 13 Jbeta primers. Clones were read by immunoSEQ multiplex PCR, and TCRdb kept only the in-frame ones, dropping some. This sample yields over 100,000 clones, of which under 85% are seen a single time; approximately 4.5% belongs to the top ten. Note on this clone: Its matching antigen is unknown.

This TCR derives from a male donor in good health and CMV-seropositive. Material: PBMCs. This rearrangement joins TRBV9 to TRBJ2-3, with TRBD2 matching over 11 bases. The CDR3 sequence: CASSDRGTSGANTQYF. The CDR3 DNA reads TGTGCCAGCAGCGATCGAGGGACTAGCGGTGCGAATACGCAGTATTTT.